This T cell receptor beta chain stems from a study of vaccination effects on CD4 cells after COVID-19. The assay was immunoSEQ multiplex PCR, and TCRdb's table has in-frame clones only and misses some. The table includes 25,000 to 35,000 clones, roughly four fifths detected once. This CDR3 spans 14 amino acids. The V gene's germline CDR1 is SGHAT and CDR2 FQNNGV. J gave up 7 bases and V 6 bases, and 6 bases lay outside the gene matches. ViraFEST expansion of antigen-specific CD4+ T cells with viral peptide pools preceded sequencing. After roughly 11 days in culture, the CD4+ T cells were isolated. Each participant was administered two doses of either the BNT162b2 or the mRNA-1273 vaccine. Cultures received IL-2 medium that replaced half the medium on days 3 and 7. In the case of this clone: Its antigen is as yet unknown.

The clonotype was recovered from a human donor who received a COVID-19 vaccine. Some clones in this sample may be carry-over from other donors' samples. The rearrangement uses TRBV11-2 and TRBJ1-6; 7 positions agree with TRBD1. This specimen consisted of CD4+ T cells from PBMCs cultured with HCoV-NL63 spike peptides, obtained after COVID-19 vaccination. The CDR3 DNA reads as TGTGCCAGCAGAGTGGAGACAGGGAATTCACCCCTCCACTTT. This gives the protein CASRVETGNSPLHF.